This passage covers 14 T cell receptor beta chains from one sample sequenced in a study of shared clonotypes between healthy human individuals. Assay: immunoSEQ multiplex PCR; the TCRdb copy retains only in-frame clones and omits some. This sample has under 2.5 million clones, with 80% to 95% found just once. Sequenced sample: naive CD4+ T cells from PBMCs. The sample's subset: CD45RA+ positively selected. The receptors here all came from a man aged 18 to 29 in good health. Some clones in this sample may be carry-over from other donors' samples.

This rearrangement joins TRBV4-1 to TRBJ2-2; D is unresolved. CDR3 length equals 16 residues. Trimming removed 1 base from V and 1 base from J, with 10 bases in between. CDR1 MGHRA and CDR2 YSYEKL come from the germline V gene. As DNA, the CDR3 is TGCGCCAGCAGCCAAGGCCTACTAAGGAACACCGGGGAGCTGTTTTTT. Translating it yields CASSQGLLRNTGELFF.

The rearrangement links TRBV20-1 to TRBJ2-7; D is unresolved. This CDR3 has 11 residues. V lost 5 bases, J lost 6 bases, and 11 bases lay in between. Germline V gene sequence: CDR1 DFQATT, CDR2 SNEGSKA (reference sequence). The CDR3 is CSAGPPSEQYF. DNA for the CDR3: TGCAGTGCTGGCCCCCCGTCCGAGCAGTACTTC.

V usage is TRBV7-9 and J usage is TRBJ2-2; D may match TRBD1 or TRBD2 (6 bases each). Germline V gene sequence: CDR1 SEHNR, CDR2 FQNEAQ (reference sequence). The CDR3 totals 14 residues. The V end lost 6 bases, the J end lost 5 bases, and 13 bases lay between the germline ends. CDR3 bases: TGTGCCAGCAGTCCCGGAGGGGGTACCGGGGAGCTGTTTTTT. Amino acid sequence: CASSPGGGTGELFF. The full variable domain, with the rest looked up from reference TRBV7-9 and TRBJ2-2, is DTGVSQNPRHKITKRGQNVTFRCDPISEHNRLYWYRQTLGQGPEFLTYFQNEAQLEKSRLLSDRFSAERPKGSFSTLEIQRTEQGDSAMYLCASSPGGGTGELFFGEGSRLTVL.

CDR3 sequence reads: CASSLSRGELFF. The CDR3 coding sequence is TGTGCCAGCAGCCTAAGCCGCGGGGAGCTGTTTTTT. The rearrangement uses TRBV11-2 and TRBJ2-2; D ambiguous. There are 12 residues in the CDR3. With 5 bases removed from V and 7 bases from J, the gap between germline ends came to 8 bases. Looked up from germline, CDR1 is SGHAT and CDR2 is FQNNGV.

The chain recombines TRBV27 with TRBJ2-1, with D possibly being TRBD1 (5 bases). Germline V gene lookup returns CDR1 MNHEY and CDR2 SMNVEV (reference sequence). This CDR3 comprises 12 residues. V was trimmed by 6 bases and J by 6 bases, leaving 9 bases between them. The chain's CDR3 is CASRGEGNEQFF. Here the CDR3 DNA reads TGTGCCAGCAGAGGGGAAGGCAATGAGCAGTTCTTC.

The V and J genes are TRBV19 and TRBJ2-2, with D tentatively TRBD2 (5 bases). V dropped 8 bases and J dropped 6 bases, with 16 bases sitting between them. This CDR3 has 14 residues. Germline values: CDR1 LNHDA, CDR2 SQIVND (reference sequence). Here the CDR3 reads CASAPSGSAGELFF. CDR3 sequence (DNA): TGTGCCAGTGCCCCGTCGGGGAGCGCCGGGGAGCTGTTTTTT.

V is TRBV9 and J is TRBJ1-2; D gene unclear. V shed 4 bases and J shed 8 bases, with 12 bases lying between them. Germline CDR1 reads SGDLS; CDR2 reads YYNGEE. The CDR3 contains 12 residues. For the CDR3, the DNA is TGTGCCAGCAGCCCCGGCGTGGGAGGCTACACCTTC. It is translated as CASSPGVGGYTF.

The V and J genes are TRBV7-3 and TRBJ2-5, with TRBD2 matching 14 bases. This CDR3 comprises 18 residues. Germline lookup yields CDR1 SGHTA and CDR2 FQGTGA. V lost 7 bases, J lost 2 bases, and 12 bases stayed unmatched. Here the CDR3 reads CASIGWGLAGAQQETQYF. CDR3 nucleotides: TGTGCCAGCATCGGGTGGGGACTAGCGGGAGCCCAACAAGAGACCCAGTACTTC. The full variable domain, completed using reference TRBV7-3 and TRBJ2-5, is GAGVSQTPSNKVTEKGKYVELRCDPISGHTALYWYRQSLGQGPEFLIYFQGTGAADDSGLPNDRFFAVRPEGSVSTLKIQRTERGDSAVYLCASIGWGLAGAQQETQYFGPGTRLLVL.

The chain uses TRBV5-1 and TRBJ2-1, with 8 positions matching TRBD2. The germline V gene encodes CDR1 SGHRS and CDR2 YFSETQ. The CDR3 sequence is 15 residues long. V shed 6 bases, J shed 5 bases, and the junction held 10 bases outside the gene matches. CDR3 in amino acids: CASTYIAGNDNEQFF. Written as DNA, the CDR3 is TGCGCCAGCACCTATATAGCGGGGAACGACAATGAGCAGTTCTTC.

The chain combines TRBV2 with TRBJ1-5; no firm D call. The CDR3 runs to 14 residues. The V gene lost 6 bases and the J gene lost 2 bases, with 11 bases spanning the gap. Germline V gene sequence: CDR1 SNHLY, CDR2 FYNNEI. DNA for the CDR3: TGTGCCAGCAGCAGCGACGGTGGCAATCAGCCCCAGCATTTT. Its protein is CASSSDGGNQPQHF.

This chain connects TRBV28 to TRBJ2-7; D unclear. Trimming pared 1 base from V and 0 bases from J, leaving 22 bases between. The CDR3 is 19 residues long. CDR1 and CDR2 from the germline V gene are MDHEN and SYDVKM. The CDR3 coding sequence is TGTGCCAGCAGTTTATTTTTATCCGGCCCCGGGCGTACCTCCTACGAGCAGTACTTC. Protein: CASSLFLSGPGRTSYEQYF.

The chain carries TRBV27 and TRBJ2-7; the D gene is possibly TRBD2 (7 bases). This CDR3 comprises 13 residues. V lost 8 bases, J lost 3 bases, and 14 bases lay in between. CDR1 MNHEY and CDR2 SMNVEV come from the germline V gene (reference sequence). As DNA, the CDR3 is TGTGCCAGCCGAATGAGGGGGGGCTACGAGCAGTACTTC. This codes for CASRMRGGYEQYF.

The chain combines TRBV7-3 with TRBJ2-1; D unclear. The germline V and J ends were trimmed by 4 bases and 3 bases, with 7 bases remaining between them. The CDR3 consists of 13 residues. CDR1 is SGHTA and CDR2 is FQGTGA in the germline V gene. The CDR3 region is CASSSSLYNEQFF. Written as DNA, the CDR3 is TGTGCCAGCAGCTCGTCACTCTACAATGAGCAGTTCTTC.

This clone was observed once. The rearrangement links TRBV28 to TRBJ2-3; weak D call: TRBD2 (7 bases). Trimming removed 6 bases from V and 6 bases from J, with 16 bases in between. The CDR3 has 14 residues. Germline lookup yields CDR1 MDHEN and CDR2 SYDVKM. CDR3 nucleotides: TGTGCCAGCAGCCAAGGGGGGACTATCGATACGCAGTATTTT. This encodes CASSQGGTIDTQYF.